The rows below give T cell receptor beta chains drawn from one sample of a study of T-cell reconstitution after alpha-beta-depleted transplantation in children. Each CDR3 protein is one row after TCRdb ran MiXCR on the PCR reads. The sample holds roughly 30,000 distinct CDR3 sequences, approximately 6.9% seen once. The specimen comprised peripheral blood, sampled 60 days after TCRalphabeta/CD19-depleted stem cell transplant. Receptor source: a child under two years old who had a stem cell transplant for acute myeloid leukemia, so the T cells may come from the graft donor. The CDR3 runs from the conserved cysteine through the conserved F or W. A D gene is named only where the DNA matches it firmly. The size of a clone is reported for some rows only, either as once, few or many, or as a class for expanded clones.

j_call v_call clone_size d_call cdr3_aa cdr3_nt
TRBJ2-7 TRBV7-3 many TRBD1 CASSLNPDRPYEQYF TGTGCCAGCAGCCTTAACCCGGACAGGCCCTACGAGCAGTACTTC
TRBJ2-1 TRBV28 many NA CASSLNEQFF TGTGCCAGCAGTTTAAATGAGCAGTTCTTC
TRBJ1-5 TRBV6-5 many NA CASSYSVSQPQHF TGTGCCAGCAGTTACTCGGTCAGTCAGCCCCAGCATTTT
TRBJ1-2 TRBV21-1 many NA CASSPPGDSPLSYGYTF TGTGCCAGCAGCCCGCCTGGGGACAGCCCACTAAGCTATGGCTACACCTTC
TRBJ2-7 TRBV7-6 NA NA CASSFNRQAHSYEQYF TGTGCCAGCAGCTTTAACCGACAGGCTCACTCCTACGAGCAGTACTTC
TRBJ1-5 TRBV11-2 many NA CASSLAQGYNQPQHF TGTGCCAGCAGCTTAGCCCAGGGCTACAATCAGCCCCAGCATTTT
TRBJ1-2 TRBV24-1 many NA CATSDPTAYYGYTF TGTGCCACCAGTGACCCGACAGCTTACTATGGCTACACCTTC
TRBJ2-7 TRBV18 many TRBD1 CASSPPTGASYEQYF TGTGCCAGCTCACCACCGACAGGGGCCTCCTACGAGCAGTACTTC
TRBJ1-5 TRBV20-1 many NA CSARDGGQGRNQPQHF TGCAGTGCTAGAGATGGAGGCCAGGGGCGCAATCAGCCCCAGCATTTT
TRBJ2-5 TRBV28 many TRBD1 CASSLPRQGGQETQYF TGTGCCAGCAGTTTACCCAGACAGGGTGGCCAAGAGACCCAGTACTTC
TRBJ2-7 TRBV19 many NA CASTQWGTGGDEQYF TGTGCCAGTACCCAATGGGGGACTGGAGGGGACGAGCAGTACTTC
TRBJ1-4 TRBV28 medium-sized NA CGTGGFEKLFF TGTGGAACGGGGGGTTTTGAAAAACTGTTTTTT
TRBJ1-4 TRBV7-9 many NA CASSLYGRTDEKLFF TGTGCCAGCAGCCTCTACGGACGAACGGATGAAAAACTGTTTTTT
TRBJ2-7 TRBV29-1 many TRBD2 CSVEDSTATSGKPYEQYF TGCAGCGTTGAAGATTCCACAGCGACTAGCGGGAAACCCTACGAGCAGTACTTC
TRBJ1-2 TRBV29-1 few TRBD1 CSVGGGQGAPPHYGYTF TGCAGCGTTGGGGGGGGGCAGGGGGCGCCGCCTCACTATGGCTACACCTTC
TRBJ2-1 TRBV12-3/TRBV12-4 many TRBD2 CASSRDRGLAGTWEQFF TGTGCCAGCAGTCGGGACCGGGGACTAGCGGGAACTTGGGAGCAGTTCTTC
TRBJ2-6 TRBV6-2/TRBV6-3 many NA CASSAPGVSGANVLTF TGTGCCAGCAGCGCCCCAGGGGTCTCTGGGGCCAACGTCCTGACTTTC
TRBJ2-7 TRBV7-9 many NA CASSLPGPNYEQYF TGTGCCAGCAGCCTCCCGGGACCAAACTACGAGCAGTACTTC
TRBJ2-1 TRBV7-9 many TRBD2 CASSLAGGLARNEQFF TGTGCCAGCAGCTTAGCCGGAGGACTAGCGCGTAATGAGCAGTTCTTC
TRBJ2-1 TRBV12-3/TRBV12-4 many NA CASRLGGPSSYNEQFF TGTGCCAGCAGGCTCGGGGGTCCTAGCTCCTACAATGAGCAGTTCTTC
TRBJ2-2 TRBV7-2 many TRBD1 CASSWTGFGELFF TGTGCCAGCAGCTGGACAGGGTTCGGGGAGCTGTTTTTT
TRBJ2-3 TRBV9 many NA CASSVDIPDTQYF TGTGCCAGCAGCGTAGACATCCCTGATACGCAGTATTTT
TRBJ2-5 TRBV7-4 many NA CASSSLALAYKETQYF TGTGCCAGCAGCTCCCTGGCCCTAGCGTACAAAGAGACCCAGTACTTC